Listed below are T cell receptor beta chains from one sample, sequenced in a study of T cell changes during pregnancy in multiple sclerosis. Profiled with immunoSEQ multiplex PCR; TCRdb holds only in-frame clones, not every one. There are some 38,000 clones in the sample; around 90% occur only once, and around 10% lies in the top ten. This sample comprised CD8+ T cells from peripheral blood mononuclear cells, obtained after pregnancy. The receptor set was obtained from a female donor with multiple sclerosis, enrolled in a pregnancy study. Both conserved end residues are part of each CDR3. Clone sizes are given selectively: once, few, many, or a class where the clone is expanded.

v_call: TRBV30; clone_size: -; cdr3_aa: CAWSEGYEQYF
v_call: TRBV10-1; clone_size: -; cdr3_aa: CASSVGAEGLDEKLFF
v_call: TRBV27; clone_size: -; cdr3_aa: CASSEAGVSGELFF
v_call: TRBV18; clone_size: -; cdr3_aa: CASSLSSGGNTGELFF
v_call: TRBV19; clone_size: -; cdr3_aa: CASSMGAGGFDEQFF
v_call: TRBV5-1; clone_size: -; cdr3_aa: CASSPRTGEYTEAFF
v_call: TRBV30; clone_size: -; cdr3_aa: CAWSIRRGPHYGYTF
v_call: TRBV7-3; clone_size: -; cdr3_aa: CASSLTPGYEQYF
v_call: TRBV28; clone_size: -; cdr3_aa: CASSTQGLLNSGANVLTF
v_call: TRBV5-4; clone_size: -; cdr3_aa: CASSLNGDTQYF
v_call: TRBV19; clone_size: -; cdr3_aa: CASSAKPPHSGGSYEQYF
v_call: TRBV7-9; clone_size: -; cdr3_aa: CASSPGWGDRVEKLFF
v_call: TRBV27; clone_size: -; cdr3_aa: CASRTSGGLYEQYF
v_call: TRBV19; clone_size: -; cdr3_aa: CASSPGIDGYTF
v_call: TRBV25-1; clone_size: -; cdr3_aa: CASSGSDRDGNTIYF
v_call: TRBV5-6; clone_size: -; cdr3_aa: CASSFLLGGASYEQYF
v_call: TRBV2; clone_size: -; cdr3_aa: CASSVQGGPEAFF
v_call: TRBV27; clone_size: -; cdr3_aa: CASSYRGLTGELFF
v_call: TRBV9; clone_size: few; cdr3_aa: CASSLGVGQGGGGYTF
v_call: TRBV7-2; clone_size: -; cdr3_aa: CASRPTSHRDNKVYGYTF
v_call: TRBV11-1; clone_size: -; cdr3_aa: CASSFLAGSYNEQFF
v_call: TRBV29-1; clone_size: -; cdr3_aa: CSVYSGSYEQYF
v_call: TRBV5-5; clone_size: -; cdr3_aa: CASSGSGDSDEKLFF
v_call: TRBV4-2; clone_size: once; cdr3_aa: CASNFGVEDTEAFF
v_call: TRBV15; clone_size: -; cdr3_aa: CATSRDRSGKGHEQYF
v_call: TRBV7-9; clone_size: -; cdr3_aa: CASGLSSTEAFF
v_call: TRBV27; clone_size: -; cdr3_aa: CASSLLAGVYNEQFF
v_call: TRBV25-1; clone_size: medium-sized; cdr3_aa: CASSGTPDSRGYTF
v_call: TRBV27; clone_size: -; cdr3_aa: CASSLGTSAEQYF
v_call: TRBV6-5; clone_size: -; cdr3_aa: CASSLFRTMYNEQFF
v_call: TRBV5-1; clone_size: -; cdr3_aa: CASSLELAGGTDTQYF
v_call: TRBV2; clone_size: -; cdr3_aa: CAGTGSNYEQYF
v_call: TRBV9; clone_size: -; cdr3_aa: CASSQGTSGIYNEQFF
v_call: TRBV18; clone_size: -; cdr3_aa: CASSPPLSYEQYF
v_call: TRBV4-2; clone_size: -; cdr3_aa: CASSQDRQGGRKLFF
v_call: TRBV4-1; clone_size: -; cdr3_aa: CASSPTAGTTLTDTQYF
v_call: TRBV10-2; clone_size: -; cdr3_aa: CASSFRGRNRTNEQFF
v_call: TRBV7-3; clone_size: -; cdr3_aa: CASSLAPISSYNEQFF
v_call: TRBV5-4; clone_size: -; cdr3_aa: CASSLSPDRGNEAFF
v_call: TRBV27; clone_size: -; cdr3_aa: CASSPSGGWQFF
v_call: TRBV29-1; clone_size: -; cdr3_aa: CSVPGLVHTGELFF
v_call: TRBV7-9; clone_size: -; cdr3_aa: CASRGDMDSGGNEKLFF
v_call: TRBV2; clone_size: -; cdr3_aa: CASSADSLANYGYTF
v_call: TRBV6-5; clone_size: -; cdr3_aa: CASNGLAGIDEQFF
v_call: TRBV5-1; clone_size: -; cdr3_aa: CASSSLPDSLAYNEQFF
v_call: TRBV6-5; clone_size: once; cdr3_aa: CASSLQGVSYNEQFF
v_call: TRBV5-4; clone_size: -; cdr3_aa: CASSATTRQGSNEKLFF
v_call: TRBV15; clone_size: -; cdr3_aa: CATSRGTGGVVEKLFF
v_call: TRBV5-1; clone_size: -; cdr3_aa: CASSLDSYNEQFF
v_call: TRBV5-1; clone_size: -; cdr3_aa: CASSPLQGANTEAFF
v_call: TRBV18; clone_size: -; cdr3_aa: CASSPGTVYGYTF